This T cell receptor beta chain is from a study of blood T cell repertoires in COVID-19. Libraries were prepared by immunoSEQ multiplex PCR; TCRdb keeps only in-frame clonotypes and omits some of them. Of some 100,000 clones detected, approximately 86% appear once; the ten largest clones hold roughly 2.5%. The CDR3 is 14 amino acids. CDR1 is SGDLS and CDR2 is YYNGEE in the germline V gene. Trimming took 1 base from V and 6 from J; bases not matched to a gene: 4. Recruitment covered roughly 24 US areas and drew participants whose ages spanned roughly 18 to 89 years. Cohort 3 donors counted as recovered after two negative PCRs, clearance, or resolved symptoms.

V and J are TRBV9 and TRBJ2-3, with 8 bases identical to TRBD2. Sequencing was performed on PBMCs or T cells enriched from blood (not recorded which). This receptor was identified in a woman aged 45-65 years who had recovered from COVID-19. This CDR3 reads CASSVRGGPDTQYF. The CDR3 DNA is TGTGCCAGCAGCGTACGGGGGGGCCCGGATACGCAGTATTTT.